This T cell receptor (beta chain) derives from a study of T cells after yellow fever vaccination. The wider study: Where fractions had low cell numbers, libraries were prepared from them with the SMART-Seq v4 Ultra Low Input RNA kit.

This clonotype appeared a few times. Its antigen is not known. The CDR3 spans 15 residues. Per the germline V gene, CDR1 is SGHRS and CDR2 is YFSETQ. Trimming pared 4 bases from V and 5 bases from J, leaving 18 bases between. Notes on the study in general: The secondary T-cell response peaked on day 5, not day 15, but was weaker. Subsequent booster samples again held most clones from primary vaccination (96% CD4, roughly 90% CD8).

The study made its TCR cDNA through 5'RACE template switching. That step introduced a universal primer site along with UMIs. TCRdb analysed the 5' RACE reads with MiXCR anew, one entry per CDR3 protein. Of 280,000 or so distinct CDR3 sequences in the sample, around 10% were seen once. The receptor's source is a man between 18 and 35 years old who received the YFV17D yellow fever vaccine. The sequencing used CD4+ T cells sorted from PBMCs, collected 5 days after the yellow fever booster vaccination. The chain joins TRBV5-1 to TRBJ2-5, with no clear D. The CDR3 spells CASSPPSGVGETQYF. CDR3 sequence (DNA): TGCGCCAGCAGCCCTCCCTCAGGAGTCGGGGAGACCCAGTACTTC.